This T cell receptor (beta chain) appears in the sequencing data of a study of T cell responses to AZD1222 COVID-19 vaccine (dated by TCRdb to the early 2020s). Regarding the research as a whole: AZD1222 recipients with second doses at about 4 weeks or about 12 weeks were pooled, because spike-specific TCR depth and breadth did not differ between schedules. TCR sequencing covered fewer than 250 trial participants: 207 given two doses of AZD1222 and approximately 26 given two doses of MenACWY control vaccine. Trial participants were enrolled into age subgroups of 18-55, 56-69 and 70-plus years, which contained approximately 150, 28 and 58 TCR-sequenced participants, respectively.

V is cut by 5 bases and J by 8 bases, and the space between the germline ends is 10 bases. Spanning cysteine to phenylalanine, the CDR3 consists of 12 amino acids. Kept here is only the CDR3 DNA, which spans 36 bases and is read in frame from base 1. CDR1 and CDR2 are drawn from the germline V gene: SGHAT, FQNNGV. The CDR3 regions of human TCRbeta chains were analyzed by immunosequencing. Turning to the authors' computational methods: Repertoire TCRs were matched against a reference library of SARS-CoV-2-specific TCRs generated with the MIRA antigen-specificity platform. Breadth meant the fraction of unique TCRs that were SARS-CoV-2-associated, whereas depth meant the fraction of total T cells that were SARS-CoV-2-associated. Using the MIRA data, each spike-specific TCR was mapped to the spike region that the TCR reacts to and placed in a CD4 or CD8 class. Log10-transformed breadth and depth values were compared by one-way ANOVA with Sidak's multiple comparisons tests. TCRdb took this table from immuneACCESS and kept in-frame rearrangements with V and J called. Such tables lack part of the clones; where checked against another copy, unresolved V genes explain under half of the gap, and the rest is unexplained. That table furnishes V, J and clone size, whereas the DNA furnished D and trimming. The table for this sample lists 100,000 to 150,000 clones; approximately 87% of them were counted only once. 8.5% to 12% of the sample lies in the top ten.

Points the paper makes about the study in general: No day 14 peak-response samples were available, so repertoires were characterized only after the peak T cell response. Only a handful of AZD1222 recipients were SARS-CoV-2 seropositive at baseline, limiting conclusions about previously exposed vaccinees. Participants were mostly white British, with more females than males. The authors suggested clonal diversity may have been underestimated. A significant rise in spike-specific TCR breadth and depth was observed after two AZD1222 doses relative to day 0 and relative to MenACWY recipients. The whole spike protein was spanned by vaccine-associated CD4 TCRs, and dominant responses were seen in regions 160-218 and 743-854. Reportedly, close to half of the unique spike-specific TCRs recognized epitopes lying outside the regions that are mutated in the B.1.351 and B.1.1.7 variants. In the small 56-69-year group, the increase in depth fell short of significance, most likely because of low power.

With respect to this clone: Its cognate antigen has yet to be identified. It has no much larger one-base neighbor in the sample; base qualities were not kept.

The intended sense of this specimen's time point label: baseline before first vaccination. The vaccinee samples were drawn from two UK trials, COV001 and COV002, one of which was a single-blind randomized controlled phase 2/3 trial testing AZD1222 (ChAdOx1 nCoV-19) in healthy adults. Trial participant PBMC samples were collected at day 0 and day 28 after the second dose for TCRbeta chain sequencing. Recombination connected TRBV11-2 to TRBJ2-1; the D gene identity is not certain. Source: peripheral blood, taken on day 0 of AZD1222 vaccination. The TCR originated in an adult in good health. Here is the DNA: TGTGCCAGCAGCCCCTCTTGGGATGAGCAGTTCTTC. This translates into CASSPSWDEQFF.